A single sample is the source of the 9 T cell receptor beta chains below, sequenced in a study of shared T cell receptors in the human thymus. Assay used: immunoSEQ multiplex PCR; TCRdb lists only in-frame clones, some missing. There are approximately 730,000 clones in the sample; approximately 85% occur only once, and 0.0095% to 0.011% lies in the top ten. These data were also filed under a second study, of human thymus T cells.

Source material: thymocytes. Every receptor here comes from a girl under three years old with a congenital heart defect.

V and J are TRBV7-9 and TRBJ1-1; unclear D gene. In germline, CDR1 is SEHNR, CDR2 FQNEAQ (reference sequence). V was shortened by 2 bases and J by 1 base, with 8 bases between the two germline ends. This CDR3 has 14 amino acids. The CDR3 nucleotides read TGTGCCAGCAGCTTAACAGCCAAGAACACTGAAGCTTTCTTT. Its protein is CASSLTAKNTEAFF.

The rearrangement uses TRBV6-5 and TRBJ1-5; D possibly corresponds to TRBD1 (5 bases). Germline V gene data show CDR1 as MNHEY and CDR2 as SVGAGI. The V gene lost 2 bases and the J gene lost 1 base, with 9 bases spanning the gap. CDR3 length equals 15 residues. CDR3 nucleotide sequence: TGTGCCAGCAGTTACGATGGGGGGAGCAATCAGCCCCAGCATTTT. The encoded protein is CASSYDGGSNQPQHF.

The V gene is TRBV28, the J gene TRBJ1-5, with TRBD1 identical over 8 bases. Germline V gives CDR1 MDHEN, CDR2 SYDVKM. CDR3 length equals 17 residues. V was clipped by 6 bases and J by 0 bases; unmatched bases: 10. The chain's CDR3 is CASRPPGQENSNQPQHF. The CDR3 region has the DNA TGTGCCAGCAGGCCCCCGGGACAGGAAAATAGCAATCAGCCCCAGCATTTT. Drawing the rest from reference TRBV28 and TRBJ1-5, the complete variable domain is DVKVTQSSRYLVKRTGEKVFLECVQDMDHENMFWYRQDPGLGLRLIYFSYDVKMKEKGDIPEGYSVSREKKERFSLILESASTNQTSMYLCASRPPGQENSNQPQHFGDGTRLSIL.

This clone was recorded only once. The chain joins TRBV9 to TRBJ2-3; TRBD2 aligns across 8 bases. CDR3 length: 15 amino acids. V gave up 0 bases and J gave up 5 bases; unmatched junction bases: 5. The germline CDR1 and CDR2 sequences are SGDLS and YYNGEE. CDR3: CASSVVPAGVDTQYF. As DNA, the CDR3 is TGTGCCAGCAGCGTAGTTCCAGCGGGGGTAGATACGCAGTATTTT.

The chain combines TRBV10-3 with TRBJ1-3, with D possibly TRBD1 on 5 matching bases. The CDR3 contains 20 residues. Germline V gives CDR1 ENHRY, CDR2 SYGVKD. The ends were cut back, 3 bases at V and 1 base at J, with 25 bases in the middle. The CDR3: CAISESKGVGAPHSGNTIYF. CDR3 DNA sequence: TGTGCCATCAGTGAATCGAAGGGTGTAGGGGCCCCCCATTCTGGAAACACCATATATTTT.

The V call is TRBV2, the J call TRBJ2-3; TRBD2 aligns across 8 bases. J gave up 6 bases and V 8 bases, and 13 bases lay outside the gene matches. There are 15 residues in the CDR3. The germline gives CDR1 SNHLY, CDR2 FYNNEI. The CDR3 DNA reads TGTGCCAGCGAACGAACGGGGGGGGGCCTGGATACGCAGTATTTT. It is translated as CASERTGGGLDTQYF.

The chain joins TRBV12-5 to TRBJ2-1; a weak D match, TRBD1 (8 bases). The CDR3 is 13 residues long. Germline V gives CDR1 LGHNT, CDR2 FRNRAP. Trimming left V 6 bases short and J 8 bases short, with 14 bases between. In nucleotides, the CDR3 is TGTGCTAGTGGAACAGGGGGGGGGCATGAGCAGTTCTTC. Amino acid sequence: CASGTGGGHEQFF. Based on the CDR3 plus reference TRBV12-5 and TRBJ2-1, the full variable domain is DARVTQTPRHKVTEMGQEVTMRCQPILGHNTVFWYRQTMMQGLELLAYFRNRAPLDDSGMPKDRFSAEMPDATLATLKIQPSEPRDSAVYFCASGTGGGHEQFFGPGTRLTVL.

The chain uses TRBV30 and TRBJ2-7; D perhaps matches TRBD1 (5 bases). Germline values: CDR1 GTSNPN, CDR2 SVGIG (reference sequence). The CDR3 has 16 amino acids. V was trimmed by 3 bases and J by 2 bases, leaving 20 bases between them. In DNA, the CDR3 is TGTGCCTGGAGCCCCTTGAACTGGACACTAACCTACGAGCAGTACTTC. Residues: CAWSPLNWTLTYEQYF. Supplemented by reference TRBV30 and TRBJ2-7, the full variable domain reads SQTIHQWPATLVQPVGSPLSLECTVEGTSNPNLYWYRQAAGRGLQLLFYSVGIGQISSEVPQNLSASRPQDRQFILSSKKLLLSDSGFYLCAWSPLNWTLTYEQYFGPGTRLTVT.

The rearrangement joins TRBV27 to TRBJ2-1, with 15 positions matching TRBD2. CDR1 is MNHEY, CDR2 SMNVEV, per germline (reference sequence). The CDR3 covers 16 residues. With 3 bases clipped from V and 7 bases from J, the junction kept 4 bases outside the gene matches. CDR3 coding DNA: TGTGCCAGCAGTTTCGGACTAGCGGGGGGGAAAAATGAGCAGTTCTTC. Protein product: CASSFGLAGGKNEQFF.